A selection of T cell receptor beta chains follows, all from one sample in a study of beta chain features in type 1 diabetes. Sequencing used immunoSEQ multiplex PCR; TCRdb keeps in-frame clones, though not all of them. Here the sample spans 200,000 to 250,000 clones, approximately 10% being singletons. Source material: central memory CD4+ T cells from blood. Source of these receptors: a young man in good health. Each CDR3 is given with its conserved first and last residue. Each record gives: V gene, D gene, clone size, J gene, CDR3 DNA, CDR3 protein. The D gene is left open where the match is weak. Only part of the rows carry a size: once, few, many, or a class if the clone is expanded.

TRBV7-6,NA,few,TRBJ2-7,TGTGCCAGCAGCTTAGTCGAAGGGCTCTCCTACGAGCAGTACTTC,CASSLVEGLSYEQYF
TRBV10-3,NA,many,TRBJ2-3,TGTGCCATCAGCTTCAGAGATACGCAGTATTTT,CAISFRDTQYF
TRBV6-1,NA,NA,TRBJ1-2,TGTGCCAGCAGTGAAGCCAGTGGTGGCTACACCTTC,CASSEASGGYTF
TRBV30,NA,NA,TRBJ2-7,TGTGCCTGGAGTGCCTGGACGGGAGAGCAGTACTTC,CAWSAWTGEQYF
TRBV7-2,NA,NA,TRBJ2-1,TGTGCCAGCAGCTTAGCGATACGGTACAATGAGCAGTTCTTC,CASSLAIRYNEQFF
TRBV20-1,NA,NA,TRBJ1-1,TGCAGTGCGCCGACTGACACTGAAGCTTTCTTT,CSAPTDTEAFF
TRBV7-9,NA,NA,TRBJ2-7,TGTGCCAGCAGCTCCGGCCTCGGCTACTACGAGCAGTACTTC,CASSSGLGYYEQYF
TRBV9,TRBD1,few,TRBJ2-7,TGTGCCAGCAGCGAAGGGACAGCCCCCTACGAGCAGTACTTC,CASSEGTAPYEQYF
TRBV25-1,NA,many,TRBJ2-5,TGTGCCAGCAGGGGCGCTAGGGGGGGCCAAGAGACCCAGTACTTC,CASRGARGGQETQYF
TRBV7-2,TRBD1,NA,TRBJ2-5,TGTGCCAGCAGCGTCGGACAGGGGGCGCGGAAACGCGAGACCCAGTACTTC,CASSVGQGARKRETQYF
TRBV23-1,NA,NA,TRBJ2-1,TGCGCCAGCAGTACGCGATGCTTCGGGGCTAACAATGAGCAGTTCTTC,CASSTRCFGANNEQFF
TRBV7-2,NA,NA,TRBJ2-1,TGTGCCAGCAGCTTAGTTTCAAGCTACAATGAGCAGTTCTTC,CASSLVSSYNEQFF
TRBV9,NA,few,TRBJ2-5,TGTGCCAGCAGCGTAGAGCCCTTTCGGACCCAGTACTTC,CASSVEPFRTQYF
TRBV5-1,NA,NA,TRBJ2-5,TGCGCCAGCAGCTTGGAGGGCAGGGAAGAGACCCAGTACTTC,CASSLEGREETQYF
TRBV7-9,TRBD2,NA,TRBJ2-3,TGTGCCAGCCAACTAGCGGGCGATACGCAGTATTTT,CASQLAGDTQYF
TRBV9,NA,many,TRBJ2-1,TGTGCCAGCAGCGTAGCCTATTCCGGTGAGCAGTTCTTC,CASSVAYSGEQFF
TRBV7-9,TRBD2,few,TRBJ2-1,TGTGCCAGCAGCTTAGGACTAGCGGGGTACAATGAGCAGTTCTTC,CASSLGLAGYNEQFF
TRBV29-1,NA,few,TRBJ2-1,TGCAGCGTAAGACAGGCCTCCTCCTACAATGAGCAGTTCTTC,CSVRQASSYNEQFF
TRBV6-5,NA,few,TRBJ2-7,TGTGCCAGCAGGGAGAGGGGCCCCTACGAGCAGTACTTC,CASRERGPYEQYF
TRBV7-2,NA,NA,TRBJ2-3,TGTGCCAGCAGCTTTAGCGGTAGCACAGATACGCAGTATTTT,CASSFSGSTDTQYF
TRBV12-5,TRBD1,NA,TRBJ2-1,TGTGCTAGCCGGGACAGGGGGCTCGGTGAGCAGTTCTTC,CASRDRGLGEQFF
TRBV7-9,NA,few,TRBJ2-7,TGTGCCAGCAGCTTCTCCGGGGGCGGGGGCTACGAGCAGTACTTC,CASSFSGGGGYEQYF
TRBV4-1,TRBD1,NA,TRBJ2-7,TGCGCCAGCAGCCAAGTGTTGGGACAGCTCTCCTACGAGCAGTACTTC,CASSQVLGQLSYEQYF